The clone carrying this T cell receptor beta chain was counted ten times or more. The CDR3 consists of 12 residues. CDR1 is LGHDT, CDR2 YNNKEL, per germline (reference sequence). Trimming took 6 bases from V and 1 from J, leaving 6 bases between them. The data belong to a study of early T cells in non-severe SARS-CoV-2 infection. TCRdb reprocessed the 5' RACE reads via MiXCR and lists one record per CDR3 protein. The data show tens of thousands of distinct CDR3 sequences, approximately 6.6% seen once. This sequence joins TRBV3-1 and TRBJ2-5, with D possibly matching TRBD2 (5 bases). The sample here was whole blood, taken at baseline. This receptor was taken from an adult who was a healthcare worker with PCR-confirmed SARS-CoV-2 infection or an uninfected control (not recorded which). CDR3 nucleotides: TGTGCCAGCAGGGGAGCCCAAGAGACCCAGTACTTC. Translated, it gives CASRGAQETQYF.